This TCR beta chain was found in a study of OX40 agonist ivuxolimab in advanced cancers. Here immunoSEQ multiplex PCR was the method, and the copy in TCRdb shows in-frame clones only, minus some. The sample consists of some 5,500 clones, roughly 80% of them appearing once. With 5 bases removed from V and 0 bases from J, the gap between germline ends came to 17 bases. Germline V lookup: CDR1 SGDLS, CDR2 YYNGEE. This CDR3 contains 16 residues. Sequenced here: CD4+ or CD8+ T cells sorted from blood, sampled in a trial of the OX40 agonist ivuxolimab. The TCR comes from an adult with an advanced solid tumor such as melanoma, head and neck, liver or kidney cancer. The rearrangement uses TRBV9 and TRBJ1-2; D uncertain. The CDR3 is CASSPKVQGPNYGYTF. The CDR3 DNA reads TGTGCCAGCAGTCCGAAGGTTCAAGGGCCTAACTATGGCTACACCTTC.